Below are 25 T cell receptor beta chains sequenced from a single sample in a study of regulatory T cells in long-lasting Graves disease. Specified time point: newly diagnosed GD, antithyroid drugs for less than 3 months. With RNA extracted from PBMCs as input, the TCR library was made. Relying on iRepertoire HTBI primers and Arm-PCR of CDR3 regions, the team built TCR beta libraries. TCRdb independently ran MiXCR on the multiplex PCR reads; one entry per CDR3 protein. Found here are some 330,000 distinct CDR3 sequences, roughly 10% of them singletons; the top ten hold approximately 20%. Separately, the same data were catalogued under a study of T cells in Graves' hyperthyroidism and ophthalmopathy.

The sequences come from peripheral blood mononuclear cells (PBMCs), collected at new diagnosis, from a patient treated with antithyroid drugs. These receptors were obtained from a woman aged 18-30 years with Graves disease.

On this clonotype itself: This could be a read error, since a much larger clone is one nucleotide away. V usage is TRBV12-3 or TRBV12-4 and J usage is TRBJ1-3; D is uncertain. The length of the CDR3 is 14 residues. CDR3: CASRLASSGNTIYF. The CDR3, as DNA: TGTGCCAGCCGTTTGGCCAGCTCTGGAAACACCATATATTTT.

This chain connects TRBV4-1 to TRBJ2-1, with D perhaps TRBD1 or TRBD2 (6 bases each). V lost 2 bases and J 8 bases, leaving 19 bases between the germline ends. CDR1 is MGHRA, CDR2 YSYEKL, per germline. The CDR3 spans 16 residues. CDR3 sequence reads: CASSQSRGPGTHEQFF. In nucleotides, the CDR3 is TGCGCCAGCAGCCAAAGTCGGGGGCCAGGGACACATGAGCAGTTCTTC.

This clonotype showed up many times. The chain employs TRBV10-3 and TRBJ2-1; 10 nucleotides line up with TRBD2. After removal of 6 bases from V and 6 bases from J, the junction contained 5 bases not matched to a gene. This CDR3 has 14 amino acids. From germline, CDR1 is ENHRY and CDR2 SYGVKD. CDR3: CAISPSGRTNEQFF. CDR3 in DNA: TGTGCCATCAGCCCTAGCGGGAGAACCAATGAGCAGTTCTTC.

The sample holds many counts of this clonotype. The chain uses TRBV13 and TRBJ1-3, with a possible D match to TRBD1 (6 bases). Germline CDR1 and CDR2: PRHDT and FYEKMQ (reference sequence). This CDR3 contains 13 residues. Trimming cost V 3 bases and J 9 bases, with 12 bases left between them. DNA for the CDR3: TGTGCCAGCAGCTTCAGGACAGCAAGCACCATATATTTT. It is translated as CASSFRTASTIYF.

Many counts were recorded for this clonotype. The chain carries TRBV20-1 and TRBJ1-1, with a weak D call TRBD1 (5 bases). The CDR3 runs 16 residues. V dropped 3 bases and J dropped 0 bases, with 17 bases sitting between them. In germline, CDR1 is DFQATT, CDR2 SNEGSKA (reference sequence). DNA of the CDR3: TGCAGTGCTAGTTTCCCGCGGGGGATGATGAACACTGAAGCTTTCTTT. Its translation: CSASFPRGMMNTEAFF.

This sequence joins TRBV4-3 and TRBJ2-4, with 8 nucleotides matching TRBD2. The CDR3 runs to 14 residues. V dropped 1 base and J dropped 9; count of bases not matched to a gene: 5. Germline V gene sequence: CDR1 LGHNA, CDR2 YSLEER. The CDR3 nucleotides read TGCGCCAGCAGCCAAGCGGGGGGGTGGGCCATTCAGTACTTC. Its translation: CASSQAGGWAIQYF.

This clonotype was counted at least ten times. The chain joins TRBV13 to TRBJ2-1; either TRBD1 or TRBD2 may fit D (5 bases each). CDR1 is PRHDT, CDR2 FYEKMQ, per germline (reference sequence). CDR3 size: 16 residues. V was pared by 3 bases and J by 7 bases, with 19 bases between. The DNA for the CDR3 is TGTGCCAGCAGCTTTGGGGTGGGGGTTTTCGTAAATGAGCAGTTCTTC. Residues: CASSFGVGVFVNEQFF.

There are a few counts of this clonotype. The rearrangement links TRBV4-1 to TRBJ2-3; D is ambiguous. Trimming shortened V by 5 bases and J by 0 bases, and 12 bases separated the two germline ends. The CDR3 extends over 15 amino acids. Germline V gene data show CDR1 as MGHRA and CDR2 as YSYEKL. The CDR3 sequence is CASSFSPTSTDTQYF. CDR3 coding DNA: TGCGCCAGCAGCTTTAGTCCCACGAGCACAGATACGCAGTATTTT.

The CDR3 loop reads CASSYPIGGWGFNNEQFF. CDR3 bases: TGTGCCAGCAGTTACCCGATCGGCGGGTGGGGATTTAACAATGAGCAGTTCTTC. This chain connects TRBV6-5 to TRBJ2-1; D perhaps matches TRBD2 (5 bases). The germline V gene has CDR1 MNHEY and CDR2 SVGAGI. The ends were cut back, 2 bases at V and 5 bases at J, with 22 bases in the middle. The CDR3 runs to 18 residues.

The sample holds many counts of this clonotype. V is TRBV6-1 and J is TRBJ2-7, with D unresolved. CDR1 MNHNS and CDR2 SASEGT come from the germline V gene. V lost 6 bases to trimming and J lost 0 bases, with 9 bases between them. The length of the CDR3 is 13 residues. CDR3 loop: CASRNRRSYEQYF. Here the CDR3 DNA reads TGTGCCAGCAGAAACCGCCGCTCCTACGAGCAGTACTTC.

This clonotype occurred many times. The chain joins TRBV12-3 or TRBV12-4 to TRBJ2-7; 7 positions match TRBD1. V shed 9 bases and J 2 bases; nucleotides not matched to a gene: 16. CDR3 size: 16 residues. As DNA, the CDR3 is TGTGCCAGTCTAAGCCAGACACAGGGGATCCCCTACGAGCAGTACGTC. As protein: CASLSQTQGIPYEQYV.

The table lists this clonotype with a count of one. The rearrangement links TRBV2 to TRBJ2-7, with 11 bases that match TRBD1. Germline trimming cut 5 bases from V and 0 bases from J; bases unmatched to any gene: 3. Germline CDR1 is SNHLY and CDR2 is FYNNEI. The CDR3 sequence is 15 residues long. DNA of the CDR3: TGTGCCAGCAGTTACGGGACAGGGGGCTCCTACGAGCAGTACGTC. Residues: CASSYGTGGSYEQYV.

In this sample, this clonotype turned up a few times. J is TRBJ1-2 and V is TRBV4-3; TRBD1 matches at 7 bases. Germline assignment: CDR1 LGHNA and CDR2 YSLEER. The J segment lost 4 bases and the V segment lost 0 bases, leaving 5 bases of the junction unmatched. The CDR3 is 15 amino acids. CDR3: CASSQDVWDSYGYTF. Here the CDR3 DNA reads TGCGCCAGCAGCCAAGATGTATGGGACAGCTATGGCTACACCTTC.

This clonotype has at least ten counts. In DNA form, the CDR3 reads TGTGCCAGCAGTCCCCCCCTGACTAGCGGGAGGGGGGATGAGCAGTTCTTC. This encodes CASSPPLTSGRGDEQFF. V is TRBV27 and J is TRBJ2-1; 14 bases fit TRBD2. V trimming: 5 bases; J trimming: 8 bases; junction bases outside the gene matches: 11. The CDR3 contains 17 residues. Germline assignment: CDR1 MNHEY and CDR2 SMNVEV (reference sequence).

The chain employs TRBV7-6 and TRBJ1-1; 8 bases line up with TRBD1. The CDR3 spans 17 residues. The germline CDR1 and CDR2 sequences are SGHVS and FNYEAQ. V was pared by 2 bases and J by 1 base, with 9 bases of the junction left unmatched. CDR3 loop: CASSLTRDRGWNTEAFF. CDR3 coding DNA: TGTGCCAGCAGCTTAACTCGAGACAGGGGTTGGAACACTGAAGCTTTCTTT.

In DNA, the CDR3 is TGTGCCAGCAGCATATGGACAGGTCACCAAGAGACCCAGTACTTC. Translated: CASSIWTGHQETQYF. This rearrangement joins TRBV5-6 to TRBJ2-5; 7 nucleotides line up with TRBD1. The CDR3 runs to 15 residues. The V gene's germline CDR1 is SGHDT and CDR2 YYEEEE. With 4 bases clipped from V and 0 bases from J, the junction kept 6 bases outside the gene matches.

This clonotype has at least ten counts. The chain has TRBV11-3 and TRBJ2-1, with 9 bases matching TRBD2. The CDR3 loop spans 12 amino acids. The J segment lost 12 bases and the V segment lost 5 bases, leaving 5 bases of the junction unmatched. CDR1 is SGHNT, CDR2 YENEEA, per germline. DNA of the CDR3: TGTGCCAGCAGCCAGACTAGCGGACTGCAGTTCTTC. The encoded protein is CASSQTSGLQFF. The variable domain in full, completed from reference TRBV11-3 and TRBJ2-1, reads EAGVVQSPRYKIIEKKQPVAFWCNPISGHNTLYWYLQNLGQGPELLIRYENEEAVDDSQLPKDRFSAERLKGVDSTLKIQPAELGDSAVYLCASSQTSGLQFFGPGTRLTVL.

This clonotype was detected ten times or more. The chain carries TRBV7-2 and TRBJ2-1; D not certain. The CDR3 consists of 15 residues. Germline V gives CDR1 SGHTA, CDR2 FQGNSA. The V end was cut by 5 bases, the J end by 0 bases, with 11 bases between. The CDR3 sequence: CASSIPRSSYNEQFF. In DNA, the CDR3 is TGTGCCAGCAGCATCCCACGGAGCTCCTACAATGAGCAGTTCTTC.

The chain recombines TRBV7-9 with TRBJ1-2; D remains unclear. Germline assignment: CDR1 SEHNR and CDR2 FQNEAQ (reference sequence). Between the trimmed V and J ends, which lost 5 bases and 6 bases, there was a span of 13 bases. This CDR3 is 13 amino acids long. The CDR3: CASSPLGGNGYTF. The CDR3 region has the DNA TGTGCCAGCAGCCCCCTAGGAGGGAATGGCTACACCTTC.

This clonotype was observed a handful of times. The CDR3 is CASSSNSESYGYTF. In nucleotides, the CDR3 is TGTGCCAGCAGCTCGAACAGCGAGTCGTATGGCTACACCTTC. The genes are TRBV11-2 and TRBJ1-2; D unclear. Trimming left V 4 bases short and J 5 bases short, with 14 bases between. CDR3 length: 14 residues. Germline CDR1 SGHAT, CDR2 FQNNGV.

Many counts were recorded for this clonotype. This chain joins TRBV20-1 and TRBJ2-5; no clear D gene. With 4 bases removed from V and 4 bases from J, the gap between germline ends came to 7 bases. The CDR3 length is 11 residues. Germline CDR1 reads DFQATT; CDR2 reads SNEGSKA (reference sequence). Here the CDR3 reads CSANVGETQYF. The DNA for the CDR3 is TGCAGTGCTAACGTAGGAGAGACCCAGTACTTC.

The genes are TRBV12-5 and TRBJ1-4, with 9 bases that match TRBD1. V lost 6 bases, J lost 6 bases, and 5 bases stayed unmatched. The CDR3 length is 14 residues. Germline CDR1 and CDR2: LGHNT and FRNRAP. CDR3 nucleotides: TGTGCTAGTGGACAAACAGGGGGCGATGAAAAACTGTTTTTT. Protein product: CASGQTGGDEKLFF. The whole variable domain, filled in from reference TRBV12-5 and TRBJ1-4, reads DARVTQTPRHKVTEMGQEVTMRCQPILGHNTVFWYRQTMMQGLELLAYFRNRAPLDDSGMPKDRFSAEMPDATLATLKIQPSEPRDSAVYFCASGQTGGDEKLFFGSGTQLSVL.

V is TRBV12-3 or TRBV12-4 and J is TRBJ2-3; TRBD2 aligns across 11 bases. The J segment lost 5 bases and the V segment lost 6 bases, leaving 7 bases of the junction unmatched. This CDR3 spans 15 amino acids. Written as DNA, the CDR3 is TGTGCCAGCAGCAGACTAGCGGGGAGGGTAGATACGCAGTATTTT. It codes for CASSRLAGRVDTQYF.

In DNA, the CDR3 is TGTGCCAGCAGCCCTAGAGGGGGGGGGCGTGAGACCCAGTACTTC. Amino acid sequence: CASSPRGGGRETQYF. The V and J genes are TRBV7-6 and TRBJ2-5; possible D gene TRBD2, 7 bases. Germline V gene sequence: CDR1 SGHVS, CDR2 FNYEAQ. Between the trimmed V and J ends, which lost 5 bases and 5 bases, there was a span of 18 bases. This CDR3 spans 15 amino acids. Together with reference TRBV7-6 and TRBJ2-5, the CDR3 gives the full variable domain: GAGVSQSPRYKVTKRGQDVALRCDPISGHVSLYWYRQALGQGPEFLTYFNYEAQQDKSGLPNDRFSAERPEGSISTLTIQRTEQRDSAMYRCASSPRGGGRETQYFGPGTRLLVL.

Comments on this clonotype: This may come from a read error, since a much larger clone is one base off. The CDR3 sequence is CGAWGVLVTYGYTF. In DNA form, the CDR3 reads TGCGGTGCCTGGGGAGTATTAGTCACTTATGGCTACACCTTC. This chain links TRBV20-1 with TRBJ1-2; no reliable D call. CDR3 size: 14 residues. In germline, CDR1 is DFQATT, CDR2 SNEGSKA (reference sequence).